Presented here are 9 T cell receptor beta chains from one specimen sequenced in a study of blood T cell repertoires in COVID-19. Produced via immunoSEQ multiplex PCR; TCRdb's table is partial and in-frame only. Here the sample spans around 70,000 clones, about 89% being singletons. Sequencing input: peripheral blood. All receptors derive from a man aged 55 to 69 with acute or convalescent COVID-19.

The CDR3 DNA follows: TGTGCCAGCAGTTACGCACAAGGGACTTGGAACACTGAAGCTTTCTTT. Protein: CASSYAQGTWNTEAFF. The chain employs TRBV6-2 or TRBV6-3 and TRBJ1-1; tentatively, D is TRBD1 (5 bases). The germline gives CDR1 MNHEY, CDR2 SVGEGT. V lost 2 bases, J lost 1 base, and 14 bases lay in between. The CDR3 is 16 residues long.

The chain couples TRBV28 to TRBJ1-1, with no clear D. The CDR3 spans 13 residues. From germline, CDR1 is MDHEN and CDR2 SYDVKM. Trimming cost V 3 bases and J 3 bases, with 8 bases left between them. CDR3 loop: CASSFRLYTEAFF. The CDR3 coding sequence is TGTGCCAGCAGTTTCAGGCTATACACTGAAGCTTTCTTT.

This clone appeared a single time. The V call is TRBV27, the J call TRBJ2-6; 8 bases line up with TRBD1. The J segment lost 2 bases and the V segment lost 6 bases, leaving 6 bases of the junction unmatched. The CDR3 spans 16 residues. CDR1 is MNHEY, CDR2 SMNVEV, per germline (reference sequence). As DNA, the CDR3 is TGTGCCAGCAGCCTTCAACAGGGGGCTGGGGCCAACGTCCTGACTTTC. Its translation: CASSLQQGAGANVLTF.

A single count supports this clone. The chain has TRBV5-6 and TRBJ2-3, with 9 bases identical to TRBD2. This CDR3 is built from 15 residues. Germline loops: CDR1 SGHDT, CDR2 YYEEEE. V dropped 4 bases and J dropped 4; count of bases not matched to a gene: 7. CDR3 sequence (DNA): TGTGCCAGCAGCGTGAACGGCGGGGGGGCAGATACGCAGTATTTT. Amino acids: CASSVNGGGADTQYF.

The chain carries TRBV7-2 and TRBJ2-2; 9 bases match TRBD2. The ends lost 4 bases at V and 3 bases at J; junction bases unmatched: 9. CDR3 size: 17 residues. The germline V gene encodes CDR1 SGHTA and CDR2 FQGNSA. The CDR3 protein is CASSWFLAGPDTGELFF. CDR3 nucleotide sequence: TGTGCCAGCAGCTGGTTCCTAGCGGGGCCTGACACCGGGGAGCTGTTTTTT.

The J gene is TRBJ1-1, the V gene TRBV2, with D hard to call. This CDR3 is 14 amino acids long. The ends were cut back, 4 bases at V and 1 base at J, with 10 bases in the middle. Per the germline V gene, CDR1 is SNHLY and CDR2 is FYNNEI. CDR3 amino acids: CASSVGQKNTEAFF. The CDR3 DNA reads as TGTGCCAGCAGTGTGGGCCAGAAGAACACTGAAGCTTTCTTT.

The chain couples TRBV19 to TRBJ1-1; no firm D call. V was clipped by 3 bases and J by 5 bases, with 4 bases between them. The CDR3 consists of 11 residues. CDR1 and CDR2 from the germline V gene are LNHDA and SQIVND (reference sequence). The DNA of the CDR3 is TGTGCCAGTAGTATCGAGACTGAAGCTTTCTTT. Translated, it gives CASSIETEAFF.

The chain is built from TRBV2 and TRBJ1-4; D is undetermined. The CDR3 has 15 residues. V was shortened by 3 bases and J by 3 bases, with 11 bases between the two germline ends. Germline V gene data show CDR1 as SNHLY and CDR2 as FYNNEI. CDR3 region: CASSDLPGANEKLFF. The CDR3 DNA reads as TGTGCCAGCAGTGATCTCCCCGGGGCTAATGAAAAACTGTTTTTT.

This chain uses TRBV27 with TRBJ1-5; 9 nucleotides agree with TRBD1. The CDR3 sequence is 14 residues long. The ends lost 5 bases at V and 7 bases at J; junction bases unmatched: 6. Germline lookup yields CDR1 MNHEY and CDR2 SMNVEV (reference sequence). CDR3 region: CASSTNRGRQPQHF. CDR3 DNA sequence: TGTGCCAGCAGTACAAACAGGGGGCGGCAGCCCCAGCATTTT.